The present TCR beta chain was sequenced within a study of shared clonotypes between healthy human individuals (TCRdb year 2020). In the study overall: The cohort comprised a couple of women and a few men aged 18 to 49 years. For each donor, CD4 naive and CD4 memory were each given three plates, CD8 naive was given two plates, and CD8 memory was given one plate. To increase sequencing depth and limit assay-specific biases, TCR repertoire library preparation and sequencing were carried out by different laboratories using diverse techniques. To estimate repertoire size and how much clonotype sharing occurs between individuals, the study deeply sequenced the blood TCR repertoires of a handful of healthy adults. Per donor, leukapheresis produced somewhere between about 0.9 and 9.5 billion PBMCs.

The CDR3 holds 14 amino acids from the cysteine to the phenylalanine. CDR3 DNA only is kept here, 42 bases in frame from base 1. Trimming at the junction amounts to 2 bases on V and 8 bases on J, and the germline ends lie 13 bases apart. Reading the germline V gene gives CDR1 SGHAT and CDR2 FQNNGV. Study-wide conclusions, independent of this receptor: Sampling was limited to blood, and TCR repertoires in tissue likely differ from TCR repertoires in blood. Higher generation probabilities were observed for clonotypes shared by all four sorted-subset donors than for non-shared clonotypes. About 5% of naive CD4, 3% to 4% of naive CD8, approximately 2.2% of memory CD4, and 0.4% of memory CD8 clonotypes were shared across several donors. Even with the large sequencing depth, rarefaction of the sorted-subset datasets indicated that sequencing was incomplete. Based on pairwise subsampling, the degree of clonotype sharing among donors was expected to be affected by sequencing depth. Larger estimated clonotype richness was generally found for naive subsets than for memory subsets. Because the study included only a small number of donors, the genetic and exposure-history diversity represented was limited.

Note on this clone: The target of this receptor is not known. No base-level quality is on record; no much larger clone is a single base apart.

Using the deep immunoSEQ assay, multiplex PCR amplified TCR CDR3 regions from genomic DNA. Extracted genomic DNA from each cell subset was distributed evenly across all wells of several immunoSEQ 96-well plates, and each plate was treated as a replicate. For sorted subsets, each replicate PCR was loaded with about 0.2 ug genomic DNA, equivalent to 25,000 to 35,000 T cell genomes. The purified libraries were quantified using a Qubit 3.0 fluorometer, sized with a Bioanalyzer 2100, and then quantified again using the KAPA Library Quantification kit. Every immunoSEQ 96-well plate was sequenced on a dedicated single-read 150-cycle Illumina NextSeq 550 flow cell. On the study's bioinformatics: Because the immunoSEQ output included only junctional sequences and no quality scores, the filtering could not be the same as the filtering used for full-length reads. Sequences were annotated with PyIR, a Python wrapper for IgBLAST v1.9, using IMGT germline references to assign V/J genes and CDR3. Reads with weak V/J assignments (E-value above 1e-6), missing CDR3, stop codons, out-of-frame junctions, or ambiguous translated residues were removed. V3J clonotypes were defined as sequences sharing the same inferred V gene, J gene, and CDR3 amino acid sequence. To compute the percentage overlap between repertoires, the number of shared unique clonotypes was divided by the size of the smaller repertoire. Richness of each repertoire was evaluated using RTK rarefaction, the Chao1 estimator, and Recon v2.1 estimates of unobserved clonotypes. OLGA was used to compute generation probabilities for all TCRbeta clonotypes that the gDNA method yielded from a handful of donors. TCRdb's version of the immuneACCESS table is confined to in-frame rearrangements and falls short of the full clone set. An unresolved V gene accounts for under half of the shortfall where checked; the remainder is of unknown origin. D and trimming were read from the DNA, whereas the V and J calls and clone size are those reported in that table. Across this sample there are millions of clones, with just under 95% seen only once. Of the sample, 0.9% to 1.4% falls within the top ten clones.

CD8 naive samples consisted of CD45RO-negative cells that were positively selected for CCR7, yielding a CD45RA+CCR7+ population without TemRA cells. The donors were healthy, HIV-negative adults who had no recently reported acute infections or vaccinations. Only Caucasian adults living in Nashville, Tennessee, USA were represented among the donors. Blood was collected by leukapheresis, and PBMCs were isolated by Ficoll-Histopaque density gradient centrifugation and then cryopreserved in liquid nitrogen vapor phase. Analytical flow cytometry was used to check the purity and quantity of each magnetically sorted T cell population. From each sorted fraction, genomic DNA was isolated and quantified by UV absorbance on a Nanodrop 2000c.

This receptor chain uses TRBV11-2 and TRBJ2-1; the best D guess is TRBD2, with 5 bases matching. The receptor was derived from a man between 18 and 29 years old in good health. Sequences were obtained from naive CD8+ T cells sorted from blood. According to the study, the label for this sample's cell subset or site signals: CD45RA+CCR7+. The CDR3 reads CASSLWASKHEQFF. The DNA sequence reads TGTGCCAGCAGCTTATGGGCTAGCAAACATGAGCAGTTCTTC.